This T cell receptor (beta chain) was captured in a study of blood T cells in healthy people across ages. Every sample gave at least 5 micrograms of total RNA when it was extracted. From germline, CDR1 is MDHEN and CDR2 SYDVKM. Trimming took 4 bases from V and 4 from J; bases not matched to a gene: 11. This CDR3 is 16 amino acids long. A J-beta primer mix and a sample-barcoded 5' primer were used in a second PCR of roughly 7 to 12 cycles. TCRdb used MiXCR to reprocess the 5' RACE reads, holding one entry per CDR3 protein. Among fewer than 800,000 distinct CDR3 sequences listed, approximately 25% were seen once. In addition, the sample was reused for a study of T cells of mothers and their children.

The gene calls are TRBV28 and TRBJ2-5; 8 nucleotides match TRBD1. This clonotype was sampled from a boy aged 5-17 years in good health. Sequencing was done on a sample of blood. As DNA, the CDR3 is TGTGCCAGCAGTTCCTTGATCGACAGGGGAATAGAGACCCAGTACTTC. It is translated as CASSSLIDRGIETQYF.